This TCR beta chain came from a study of blood T cell repertoires in COVID-19. Study as a whole: From T cells, B-cell-depleted T cells, or PBMCs came the material, which was cDNA or gDNA.

The germline gives CDR1 SNHLY, CDR2 FYNNEI. The CDR3 is made up of 13 amino acids. V was cut by 1 base and J by 5 bases, with 8 bases left in between. Here immunoSEQ multiplex PCR was the method, and the copy in TCRdb shows in-frame clones only, minus some. The sample lists just over 200,000 clones, around 82% occurring once. This clone has just one count. Input material: peripheral blood. J is TRBJ1-2 and V is TRBV2; possibly TRBD1 for D (5 bases). This TCR came from a woman in her seventies with acute or convalescent COVID-19. This chain's CDR3 is CASSEGTPYGYTF. The CDR3 DNA reads as TGTGCCAGCAGTGAAGGGACACCTTATGGCTACACCTTC.